This TCR beta chain was sequenced during a study of technical replicates of blood from a handful of donors. CDR1 is SGHTS and CDR2 is YDEGEE in the germline V gene. The CDR3 has 14 residues. With 0 bases removed from V and 4 bases from J, the gap between germline ends came to 8 bases. Method: immunoSEQ multiplex PCR; TCRdb's copy keeps in-frame clones and lacks some. Of about 100,000 clones listed, around 96% are singletons. This clonotype was sampled from a human donor in good health. The chain couples TRBV5-8 to TRBJ1-5, with D possibly being TRBD1 (6 bases). The source material was T cells isolated from PBMCs. CDR3 loop: CASSLGQVNQPQHF. As DNA, the CDR3 is TGTGCCAGCAGCTTGGGACAGGTAAATCAGCCCCAGCATTTT.